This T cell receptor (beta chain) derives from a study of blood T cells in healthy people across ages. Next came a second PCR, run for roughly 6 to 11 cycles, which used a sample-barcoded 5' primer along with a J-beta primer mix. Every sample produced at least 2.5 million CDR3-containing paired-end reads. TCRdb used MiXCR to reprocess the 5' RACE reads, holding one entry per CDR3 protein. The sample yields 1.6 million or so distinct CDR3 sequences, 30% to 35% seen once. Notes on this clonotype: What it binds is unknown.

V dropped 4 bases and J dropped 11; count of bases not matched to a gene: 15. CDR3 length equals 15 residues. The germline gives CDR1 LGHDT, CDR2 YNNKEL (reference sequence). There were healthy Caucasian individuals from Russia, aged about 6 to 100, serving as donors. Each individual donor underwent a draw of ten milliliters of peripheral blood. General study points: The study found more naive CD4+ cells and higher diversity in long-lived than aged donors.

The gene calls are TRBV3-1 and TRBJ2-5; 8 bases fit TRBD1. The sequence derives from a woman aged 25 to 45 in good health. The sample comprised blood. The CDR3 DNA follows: TGTGCCAGCAGCCCACGGGACAGGCTGACAGATACGCAGTACTTC. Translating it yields CASSPRDRLTDTQYF.